The rows below give T cell receptor beta chains drawn from one sample of a study of response to subunit inactivated influenza vaccine. Each CDR3 protein is one row after TCRdb ran MiXCR on the RT-PCR reads. The sample includes about 520,000 distinct CDR3 sequences, roughly 9.8% seen only once; the top ten take approximately 12%. Material: PBMCs from blood, obtained roughly 6 weeks after vaccination. These receptors came from a man aged 50-59 years who received an inactivated influenza vaccine. CDR3s include the opening cysteine and the closing phenylalanine or tryptophan. D genes are given only for firm matches. Not all rows give a size; the values are once, few, many and, for expanded clones, a class.

D	size	V	J	DNA	CDR3
TRBD2	many	TRBV14	TRBJ2-5	TGTGCCAGCGGACTAGCGGGAGGCCAAGAGACCCAGTACTTC	CASGLAGGQETQYF
TRBD1	few	TRBV5-6	TRBJ2-3	TGTGCCAGCAGCGCCCTTGACAGGGCTACGTATTTT	CASSALDRATYF
TRBD2	few	TRBV19	TRBJ2-7	TGTGCCAGTAGTCAGAGAGCGGGAGGCGAGCAGTACTTC	CASSQRAGGEQYF
.	few	TRBV6-2/TRBV6-3	TRBJ1-6	TGTGCCAGCAGCCGACAGGTTCCACCCCTCCACTTT	CASSRQVPPLHF
.	many	TRBV20-1	TRBJ1-6	TGCAGTGCTACAGGGGCAAATAATTCACCCCTCCACTTT	CSATGANNSPLHF
TRBD1	few	TRBV12-3/TRBV12-4	TRBJ2-3	TGTGCCAGCAGTTTAGTACAGGGGGAAGGAGATACGCAGTATTTT	CASSLVQGEGDTQYF
.	few	TRBV20-1	TRBJ2-2	TGCAGTGCTACCCGACCCCAGGACACCGGGGAGCTGTTTTTT	CSATRPQDTGELFF
TRBD1	many	TRBV5-1	TRBJ2-2	TGCGCCAGCAGACAGGACAGGGTCTCGGCCGGGGAGCTGTTTTTT	CASRQDRVSAGELFF
.	.	TRBV20-1	TRBJ1-2	TGCAGTGCTATGGGGTTTATTTCCTTC	CSAMGFISF
TRBD1	.	TRBV5-1	TRBJ1-2	TGCGCCAGCAGCCTACAGGGGGTCACTTCTGACGGCTACACCTTC	CASSLQGVTSDGYTF
.	once	TRBV5-4	TRBJ2-5	TGTGCCAGCAGCTACGAGACAGGGAGGGAGACCCAGTACTTC	CASSYETGRETQYF
.	many	TRBV12-3/TRBV12-4	TRBJ1-5	TGTGCCAGCAGTTTAACAGGTTTGTTGAATCAGCCCCAGCATTTT	CASSLTGLLNQPQHF
.	.	TRBV7-9	TRBJ1-6	TGTGCCAGCAGCTTAGTTGTAGGCGCTAATTCACCCCTCCACTTT	CASSLVVGANSPLHF
TRBD2	few	TRBV6-5	TRBJ2-7	TGTGCCAGCAGTTACTCTAGGCTAGCGGGGGACTACGAGCAGTACTTC	CASSYSRLAGDYEQYF
TRBD1	few	TRBV4-3	TRBJ2-1	TGCGCCAGCAGCCAGGACAGGGTTTTCTTAAATGAGCAGTTCTTC	CASSQDRVFLNEQFF
.	.	TRBV20-1	TRBJ2-1	TGCAGTGCTAGCCGAGGGCTCGGCGGGGGCCGGAACAATGAGCAGTTCTTC	CSASRGLGGGRNNEQFF
.	.	TRBV5-1	TRBJ2-2	TGCGCCAGCAGCTTAGCCGGGACACCGAACACCGGGGAGCTGTTTTTT	CASSLAGTPNTGELFF
.	many	TRBV12-3/TRBV12-4	TRBJ2-7	TGTGCCAGCAGTGAGGGGCGATACGAGCAGTACTTC	CASSEGRYEQYF
.	.	TRBV28	TRBJ2-4	TGTGCCAGCAGTTTAGGTCCCCCTAAGCAAAACATTCAGTACTTC	CASSLGPPKQNIQYF
TRBD2	.	TRBV5-1	TRBJ2-5	TGCGCCAGCAGCAAAACGGGACTAGGGGAAGAAACCCAGTACTTC	CASSKTGLGEETQYF
.	many	TRBV6-1	TRBJ1-5	TGTGCCAGCTCAAGGGACAATCAGCCCCAGCATTTT	CASSRDNQPQHF
.	few	TRBV12-3/TRBV12-4	TRBJ2-3	TGTGCCAGCAGGCTAGCGATTAGCACAGATACGCAGTATTTT	CASRLAISTDTQYF
TRBD2	.	TRBV20-1	TRBJ2-3	TGCAGTGCTATAGGGACTAGCGGGGGTGTAGATACGCAGTATTTT	CSAIGTSGGVDTQYF
TRBD1	.	TRBV10-3	TRBJ1-2	TGTGCCATCACAACCGCAGGGGGAGGCTACACCTTC	CAITTAGGGYTF
.	.	TRBV12-3/TRBV12-4	TRBJ2-1	TGTGCCAGCAGCCAGACAGATTACAATGAGCAGTTCTTC	CASSQTDYNEQFF
.	many	TRBV10-3	TRBJ1-5	TGTGCCATCAGGGCAGGAGAAAATCAGCCCCAGCATTTT	CAIRAGENQPQHF
TRBD2	many	TRBV12-3/TRBV12-4	TRBJ2-1	TGTGCCAGCGGGACTAGCGGGATGTACCATGAGCAGTTCTTC	CASGTSGMYHEQFF
TRBD2	.	TRBV4-1	TRBJ2-7	TGCGCCAGCAGCCAAGGAAGCATGCTAGCGGGGGCTCACTACGAGCAGTACTTC	CASSQGSMLAGAHYEQYF
.	.	TRBV9	TRBJ2-3	TGTGCCAGCACAGGGATCACCACAGATACGCAGTATTTT	CASTGITTDTQYF
.	.	TRBV4-3	TRBJ2-1	TGCGCCAGCAGCCAAGTATGGGCGGAAGACAATGAGCAGTTCTTC	CASSQVWAEDNEQFF
TRBD2	.	TRBV5-1	TRBJ2-5	TGCGCCAGCAACAGACTAGCGGGGGGGCAAGAGACCCAGTACTTC	CASNRLAGGQETQYF
TRBD1	.	TRBV5-1	TRBJ1-3	TGCGCCAGCAGCGCGGGACAGGGACTTAACACCATATATTTT	CASSAGQGLNTIYF
.	many	TRBV10-3	TRBJ2-7	TGTGCCATCAGTGATTCAGGGACGAGCTCCTACGAGCAGTACTTC	CAISDSGTSSYEQYF
.	few	TRBV30	TRBJ2-7	TGTGCCTGGAGTGTACGGAGGGAGCAGTACTTC	CAWSVRREQYF
.	.	TRBV12-3/TRBV12-4	TRBJ2-1	TGTGCCAGCAAATATAGCGATGGGCTCTCCAATGAGCAGTTCTTC	CASKYSDGLSNEQFF
.	few	TRBV14	TRBJ2-4	TGTGCCAGCAGCCAACAAGCCAAAAACATTCAGTACTTC	CASSQQAKNIQYF
.	.	TRBV11-2	TRBJ2-3	TGTGCCAGCAGTGCCCCATGGGACGGCTCAGATACGCAGTATTTT	CASSAPWDGSDTQYF
.	few	TRBV7-2	TRBJ1-6	TGTGCCAGCAGCTCCCGACAGACGAATAATTCACCCCTCCACTTT	CASSSRQTNNSPLHF
.	.	TRBV4-3	TRBJ1-1	TGCGCCAGCAGCCAAGATTCTCGGCGGCTAGAAGCTTTCTTT	CASSQDSRRLEAFF
.	.	TRBV5-1	TRBJ2-2	TGCGCCAGCAGCTCTCCCGGGGCCGGGGGGGAGCTGTTTTTT	CASSSPGAGGELFF
.	.	TRBV5-6	TRBJ1-2	TGTGCCAGCAGCATGAACAGGGATGGCTACACCTTC	CASSMNRDGYTF
.	few	TRBV24-1	TRBJ1-5	TGTGCCACCAGTGAAGGCGACAGGAATCAGCCCCAGCATTTT	CATSEGDRNQPQHF
.	.	TRBV20-1	TRBJ1-2	TGCAGTGCTAGACCGGACTTACTCTATTACACCTTC	CSARPDLLYYTF
.	few	TRBV7-6	TRBJ2-2	TGTGCCAGCAGCCCTCTACGGGAGTTCGGGGAGCTGTTTTTT	CASSPLREFGELFF
.	.	TRBV7-9	TRBJ2-7	TGTGCCAGCAGCTTAATCAGAGGGAGGAGTTTATCCGAGCAGTACTTC	CASSLIRGRSLSEQYF
.	few	TRBV5-1	TRBJ2-7	TGCGCCAGCAGCGTGGACAGTCCTTCCTACGAGCAGTACTTC	CASSVDSPSYEQYF
.	few	TRBV4-2	TRBJ2-4	TGTGCCAGCAGCCAATCAGCCCGACAGGCGAGTTCCAAAAACATTCAGTACTTC	CASSQSARQASSKNIQYF
.	.	TRBV12-3/TRBV12-4	TRBJ2-7	TGTGCCAGCAGTTTGACCGAGAGGGCCCACGAGCAGTACTTC	CASSLTERAHEQYF
TRBD2	.	TRBV5-6	TRBJ2-7	TGTGCCAGCAGCCCCACTAGCGGGAGGGCGCGAGAGCAGTACTTC	CASSPTSGRAREQYF
TRBD1	few	TRBV7-9	TRBJ1-1	TGTGCCAGCAGCTCAATCGACAGGGGGCGAGGCACTGAAGCTTTCTTT	CASSSIDRGRGTEAFF
.	few	TRBV21-1	TRBJ2-7	TGTGCCAGCAGCAAAGATTTAGGGGCGAGGAGCTACGAGCAGTACTTC	CASSKDLGARSYEQYF
.	few	TRBV5-1	TRBJ1-6	TGCGCCAGCAGCTTTGGTCAGGAGCATTCACCCCTCCACTTT	CASSFGQEHSPLHF
.	many	TRBV20-1	TRBJ1-1	TGCAGTGCGGCCAGGGGGAACACTGAAGCTTTCTTT	CSAARGNTEAFF
.	few	TRBV12-3/TRBV12-4	TRBJ1-2	TGTGCCAGCAGTCCATACTCCAGGGAAATCAATGGCTACACCTTC	CASSPYSREINGYTF
TRBD1	few	TRBV29-1	TRBJ1-2	TGCAGCGTTGAATTAGAGGGACAGCGTGCGTCAGGCGGCTACACCTTC	CSVELEGQRASGGYTF
.	many	TRBV7-2	TRBJ1-6	TGTGCCAGCAGCGCCTCGCTCGCGGACATCAATTCACCCCTCCACTTT	CASSASLADINSPLHF
TRBD1	few	TRBV11-2	TRBJ1-3	TGTGCCAGCAGCCGCCCAGGGGGAAGACACTCTGGAAACACCATATATTTT	CASSRPGGRHSGNTIYF
TRBD1	few	TRBV24-1	TRBJ1-5	TGTGCCACCAGTGATGCCGGACAGGGAGACAATCAGCCCCAGCATTTT	CATSDAGQGDNQPQHF
TRBD1	few	TRBV2	TRBJ2-7	TGTGCCAGCAGTGACTTGGGACAGGCGATCTACGAGCAGTACTTC	CASSDLGQAIYEQYF
.	.	TRBV20-1	TRBJ1-5	TGCAGTGCCCCGGGACAACAATCCGGGGCGCCCCAGCATTTT	CSAPGQQSGAPQHF